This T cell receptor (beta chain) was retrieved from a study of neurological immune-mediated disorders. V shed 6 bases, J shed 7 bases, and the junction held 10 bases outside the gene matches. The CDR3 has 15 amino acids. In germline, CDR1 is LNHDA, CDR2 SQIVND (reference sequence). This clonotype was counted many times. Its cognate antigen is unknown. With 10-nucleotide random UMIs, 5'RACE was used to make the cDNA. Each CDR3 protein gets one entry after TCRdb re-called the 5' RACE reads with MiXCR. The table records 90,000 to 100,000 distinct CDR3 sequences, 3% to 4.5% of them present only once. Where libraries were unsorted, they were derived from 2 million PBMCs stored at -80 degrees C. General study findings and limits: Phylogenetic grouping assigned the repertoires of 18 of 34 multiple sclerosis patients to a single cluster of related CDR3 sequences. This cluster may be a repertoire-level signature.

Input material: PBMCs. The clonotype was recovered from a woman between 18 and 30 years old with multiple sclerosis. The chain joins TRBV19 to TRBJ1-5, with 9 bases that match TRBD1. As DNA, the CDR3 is TGTGCCAGTAGGCGGGGACAGGGTTCTTGGCAGCCCCAGCATTTT. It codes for CASRRGQGSWQPQHF.